These T cell receptor beta chains were read from a single sample in a study of T cell changes during pregnancy in multiple sclerosis. Assay: immunoSEQ multiplex PCR; the TCRdb copy retains only in-frame clones and omits some. Here the sample spans 40,000 or so clones, 91% being singletons. The sequencing used CD8+ T cells from peripheral blood mononuclear cells, collected before pregnancy. The receptors shown here come from a female donor with multiple sclerosis, enrolled in a pregnancy study. The CDR3 runs from the conserved cysteine through the conserved F or W. A D gene is named only where the DNA matches it firmly.

d_call j_call v_call cdr3_aa cdr3_nt
TRBD2 TRBJ2-1 TRBV27 CASKWSSGQNEQFF TGTGCCAGCAAATGGTCTAGCGGGCAGAATGAGCAGTTCTTC
TRBD2 TRBJ2-1 TRBV9 CASSVGGSSGGNEQFF TGTGCCAGCAGCGTAGGGGGGTCTAGCGGGGGGAATGAGCAGTTCTTC
NA TRBJ1-4 TRBV6-5 CASSSSPSTNEKLFF TGTGCCAGCAGTTCCTCTCCCTCGACTAATGAAAAACTGTTTTTT
TRBD1 TRBJ1-2 TRBV7-3 CASSLTGGDAGYTF TGTGCCAGCAGCTTAACAGGGGGCGATGCTGGCTACACCTTC
NA TRBJ1-1 TRBV5-1 CASSLTGPEAFF TGCGCCAGCAGTTTGACAGGACCCGAAGCTTTCTTT
NA TRBJ1-2 TRBV5-4 CASSSNGRANYGYTF TGTGCCAGCAGCTCTAACGGGAGGGCTAACTATGGCTACACCTTC
TRBD2 TRBJ2-5 TRBV13 CASSLTREGQRETQYF TGTGCCAGCAGCTTAACGCGGGAGGGCCAAAGGGAGACCCAGTACTTC
NA TRBJ1-2 TRBV5-6 CASSFYNYGYTF TGTGCCAGCAGCTTCTACAACTATGGCTACACCTTC
TRBD2 TRBJ2-1 TRBV9 CASSPGLAGGPDLF TGTGCCAGCAGCCCTGGACTAGCGGGAGGGCCTGACCTCTTC
NA TRBJ2-7 TRBV28 CASSRRHSYEQYF TGTGCCAGCAGTCGGCGGCACTCCTACGAGCAGTACTTC
NA TRBJ1-5 TRBV6-5 CASSYGGHQPQHF TGTGCCAGCAGTTACGGGGGCCATCAGCCCCAGCATTTT
NA TRBJ2-1 TRBV28 CASSPDGSSYNEQFF TGTGCCAGCAGTCCGGACGGGAGCTCCTACAATGAGCAGTTCTTC